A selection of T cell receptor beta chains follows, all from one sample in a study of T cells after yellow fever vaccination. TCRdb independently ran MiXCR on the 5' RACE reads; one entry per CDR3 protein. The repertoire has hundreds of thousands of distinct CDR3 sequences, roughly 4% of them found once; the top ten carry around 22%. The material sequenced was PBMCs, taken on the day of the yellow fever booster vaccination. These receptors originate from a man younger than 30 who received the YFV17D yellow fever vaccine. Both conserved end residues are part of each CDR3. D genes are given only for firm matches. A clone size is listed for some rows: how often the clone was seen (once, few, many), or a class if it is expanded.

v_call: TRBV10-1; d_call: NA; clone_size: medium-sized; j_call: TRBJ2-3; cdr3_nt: TGCGCCAGCAGTGGAATTGGTACGCAGTATTTT; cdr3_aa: CASSGIGTQYF
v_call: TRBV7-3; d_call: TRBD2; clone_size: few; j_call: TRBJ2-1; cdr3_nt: TGTGCCAGCAGCTCGGGACTAGCGGGGAGCAAACAGTTCTTC; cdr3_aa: CASSSGLAGSKQFF
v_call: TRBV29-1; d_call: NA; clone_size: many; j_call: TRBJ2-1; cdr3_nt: TGCAGCGTTGTGGGACTCCTTGATCAGTTCTTC; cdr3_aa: CSVVGLLDQFF
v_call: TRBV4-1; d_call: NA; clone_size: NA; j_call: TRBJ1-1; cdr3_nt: TGCGCCAGCAGCCAAGCCTGGGGGCACACTGAAGCTTTCTTT; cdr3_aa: CASSQAWGHTEAFF
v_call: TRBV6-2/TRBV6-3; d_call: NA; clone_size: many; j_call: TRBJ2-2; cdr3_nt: TGTGCCAGCAGCCGGCGGAGGGAGCTGTTTTTT; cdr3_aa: CASSRRRELFF
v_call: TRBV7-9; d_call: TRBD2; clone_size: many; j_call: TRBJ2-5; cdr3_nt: TGTGCCAGCAGCTTAGCAGACGGCGGGGGGGAAGAGACCCAGTACTTC; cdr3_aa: CASSLADGGGEETQYF
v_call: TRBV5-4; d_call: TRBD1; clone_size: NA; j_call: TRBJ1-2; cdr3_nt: TGTGCCAGCAGCTTGGTGGGACAGCCCTATGGCTACACCTTC; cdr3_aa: CASSLVGQPYGYTF
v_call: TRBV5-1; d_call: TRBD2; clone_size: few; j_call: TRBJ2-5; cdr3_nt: TGCGCCAGCAGCTTGGACGCGGGGGAACCGAAGACCCAGTACTTC; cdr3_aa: CASSLDAGEPKTQYF
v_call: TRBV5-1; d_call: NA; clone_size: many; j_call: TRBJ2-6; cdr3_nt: TGCGCCAGCAGCTCGGACCCCTCTGGGGCCAACGTCCTGACTTTC; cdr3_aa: CASSSDPSGANVLTF
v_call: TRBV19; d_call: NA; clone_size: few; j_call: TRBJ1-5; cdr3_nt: TGTGCCAGTAGTATCCTACAGTATGGCAATCAGCCCCAGCATTTT; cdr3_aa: CASSILQYGNQPQHF
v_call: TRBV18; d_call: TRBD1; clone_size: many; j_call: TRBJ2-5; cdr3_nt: TGTGCCAGCTCCCCGGGACAGCTCCAAGAGACCCAGTACTTC; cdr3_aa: CASSPGQLQETQYF